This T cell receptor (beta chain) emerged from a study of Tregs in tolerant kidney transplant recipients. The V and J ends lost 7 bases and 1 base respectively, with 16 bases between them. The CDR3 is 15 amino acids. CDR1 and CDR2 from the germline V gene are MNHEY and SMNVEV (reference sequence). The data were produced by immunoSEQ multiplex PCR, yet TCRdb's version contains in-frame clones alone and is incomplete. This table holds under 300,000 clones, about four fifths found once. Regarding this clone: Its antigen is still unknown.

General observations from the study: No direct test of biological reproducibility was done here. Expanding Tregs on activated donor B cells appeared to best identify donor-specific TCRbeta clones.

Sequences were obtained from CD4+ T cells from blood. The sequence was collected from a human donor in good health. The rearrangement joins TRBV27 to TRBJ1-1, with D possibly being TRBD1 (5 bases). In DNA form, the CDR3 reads TGTGCCAGCACCCGACGAGGGGCCACGAACACTGAAGCTTTCTTT. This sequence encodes CASTRRGATNTEAFF.